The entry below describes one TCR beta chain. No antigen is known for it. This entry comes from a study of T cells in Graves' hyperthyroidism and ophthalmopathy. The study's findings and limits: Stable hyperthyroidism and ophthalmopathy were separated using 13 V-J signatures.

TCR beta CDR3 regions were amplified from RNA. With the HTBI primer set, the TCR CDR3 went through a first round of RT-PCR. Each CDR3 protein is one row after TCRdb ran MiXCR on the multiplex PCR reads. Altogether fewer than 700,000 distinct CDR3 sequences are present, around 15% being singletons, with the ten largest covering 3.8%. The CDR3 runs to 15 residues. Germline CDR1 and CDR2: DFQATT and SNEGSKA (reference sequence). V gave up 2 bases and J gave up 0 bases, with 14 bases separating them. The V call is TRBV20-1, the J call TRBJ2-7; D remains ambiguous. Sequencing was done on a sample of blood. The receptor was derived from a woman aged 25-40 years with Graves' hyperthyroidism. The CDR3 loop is CSARYETISSYEQYF. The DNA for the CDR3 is TGCAGTGCTAGATATGAGACCATCAGCTCCTACGAGCAGTACTTC.